A single sample is the source of the 10 T cell receptor beta chains below, sequenced in a study of shared clonotypes between healthy human individuals. TCRdb's copy holds only in-frame clones and misses some; the assay was immunoSEQ multiplex PCR. This sample has under 1 million clones, with about 97% found just once. Cells designated naive CD8 were CD45RO-negative and were positively selected for CCR7, with terminally differentiated effector memory CD45RA+ cells excluded. The source material was naive CD8+ T cells sorted from blood. These receptors all stem from a man under 40 in good health.

CDR3 region: CASSQERLQGSGANVLTF. The CDR3 region has the DNA TGCGCCAGCAGCCAAGAACGACTTCAGGGATCTGGGGCCAACGTCCTGACTTTC. V gene TRBV4-3 combines with J gene TRBJ2-6, with D possibly being TRBD1 (5 bases). The germline gives CDR1 LGHNA, CDR2 YSLEER. The CDR3 length is 18 residues. The V end was cut by 0 bases, the J end by 1 base, with 13 bases between.

This chain connects TRBV7-9 to TRBJ2-4; D gene ambiguous. Per the germline V gene, CDR1 is SEHNR and CDR2 is FQNEAQ (reference sequence). The CDR3 is made up of 16 amino acids. Trimming pared 4 bases from V and 2 bases from J, leaving 15 bases between. The CDR3 protein is CASSSPLGRSKNIQYF. The CDR3 coding sequence is TGTGCCAGCAGCTCCCCCCTAGGCCGTTCCAAAAACATTCAGTACTTC.

J is TRBJ2-2 and V is TRBV10-1, with a possible D match to TRBD1 (5 bases). The length of the CDR3 is 15 residues. The V end lost 4 bases, the J end lost 5 bases, and 14 bases lay between the germline ends. CDR1 and CDR2 (germline): WNHNN, SYGVQD (reference sequence). CDR3 protein: CASSGPGMGTGELFF. The CDR3 DNA sequence: TGCGCCAGCAGTGGCCCAGGGATGGGGACCGGGGAGCTGTTTTTT.

V gene TRBV6-5 combines with J gene TRBJ2-7; D is unresolved. Germline loops: CDR1 MNHEY, CDR2 SVGAGI. CDR3 length equals 14 residues. The V end lost 7 bases, the J end lost 1 base, and 14 bases lay between the germline ends. The CDR3 DNA follows: TGTGCCAGCACCCGTATACCCTCTTCCTACGAGCAGTACTTC. Translation: CASTRIPSSYEQYF.

The chain joins TRBV7-8 to TRBJ2-1; a weak D match, TRBD2 (6 bases). This CDR3 is 15 amino acids long. V lost 1 base and J lost 3, with 10 bases in between. Germline V lookup: CDR1 SGHVS, CDR2 FQNEAQ. CDR3 in amino acids: CASSLVEGLYNEQFF. The CDR3 bases are TGTGCCAGCAGCTTAGTGGAGGGTCTCTACAATGAGCAGTTCTTC.

The V and J genes are TRBV4-1 and TRBJ2-7; D unclear. The CDR3 has 14 residues. Germline loops: CDR1 MGHRA, CDR2 YSYEKL. Trimming left V 0 bases short and J 3 bases short, with 9 bases between. This CDR3 is CASSQDSGHYEQYF. The CDR3 region has the DNA TGCGCCAGCAGCCAAGATTCGGGTCACTACGAGCAGTACTTC.

The J gene is TRBJ2-7, the V gene TRBV4-1; D perhaps matches TRBD2 (5 bases). CDR3 length: 14 amino acids. Trimming left V 0 bases short and J 7 bases short, with 13 bases between. CDR1 and CDR2 from the germline V gene are MGHRA and YSYEKL. CDR3 protein: CASSQERAAPEQYF. In DNA form, the CDR3 reads TGCGCCAGCAGCCAAGAGCGGGCAGCGCCAGAGCAGTACTTC.

This clone was detected only once. The rearrangement links TRBV11-2 to TRBJ1-2, with TRBD1 matching 9 bases. With V trimmed by 4 bases and J by 5 bases, 11 bases remained unmatched. The germline CDR1 and CDR2 sequences are SGHAT and FQNNGV. The CDR3 consists of 16 residues. CDR3 sequence (DNA): TGTGCCAGCAGCTCATCGGGACAGGGACATTTTTATGGCTACACCTTC. It is translated as CASSSSGQGHFYGYTF.

Turning to this clone: This same CDR3 is encoded by further DNA sequences in the sample. The rearrangement uses TRBV13 and TRBJ2-3; no clear D gene. CDR3 size: 12 residues. Germline V gene sequence: CDR1 PRHDT, CDR2 FYEKMQ (reference sequence). Between the trimmed V and J ends, which lost 0 bases and 4 bases, there was a span of 2 bases. The CDR3: CASSLGSDTQYF. The CDR3 bases are TGTGCCAGCAGCTTAGGGTCAGATACGCAGTATTTT.

V usage is TRBV13 and J usage is TRBJ1-2, with 7 bases identical to TRBD1. Per germline, CDR1 PRHDT and CDR2 FYEKMQ (reference sequence). CDR3 length equals 13 residues. Germline trimming cut 3 bases from V and 4 bases from J; bases unmatched to any gene: 2. CDR3: CASSLDRSYGYTF. The DNA of the CDR3 is TGTGCCAGCAGCTTGGACAGGTCCTATGGCTACACCTTC.